A single sample gave rise to the 28 T cell receptor beta chains below, sequenced in a study of T cell responses to AZD1222 COVID-19 vaccine. Profiled with immunoSEQ multiplex PCR; TCRdb holds only in-frame clones, not every one. The sample has some 96,000 clones, about 93% seen once; the top ten hold roughly 1.8%. This sample comprised peripheral blood, obtained on day 0 of AZD1222 vaccination. These receptors were taken from an adult in good health.

The chain has TRBV5-3 and TRBJ1-2; D is unclear. TRBV5-3 has ORF status, its function being uncertain. The germline V and J ends were trimmed by 0 bases and 1 base, with 7 bases remaining between them. The CDR3 extends over 14 amino acids. DNA of the CDR3: TGTGCCAGAAGCTTGGGGGGATTTAACTATGGCTACACCTTC. As protein: CARSLGGFNYGYTF.

The chain combines TRBV2 with TRBJ2-2; D is ambiguous. CDR3 length equals 14 residues. Trimming took 3 bases from V and 2 from J, leaving 7 bases between them. CDR1 is SNHLY and CDR2 is FYNNEI in the germline V gene. The CDR3 is CASSEWINTGELFF. CDR3 nucleotides: TGTGCCAGCAGTGAGTGGATAAACACCGGGGAGCTGTTTTTT.

The chain couples TRBV9 to TRBJ2-1, with D perhaps matching TRBD1 or TRBD2 (5 bases each). From germline, CDR1 is SGDLS and CDR2 YYNGEE. Trimming took off 2 bases at V and 5 bases at J, with 11 bases between the two ends. The CDR3 is made up of 14 amino acids. CDR3 amino acids: CASSVLGTHNEQFF. The CDR3 DNA follows: TGTGCCAGCAGCGTTTTAGGGACCCACAATGAGCAGTTCTTC.

This sequence joins TRBV9 and TRBJ1-6; D uncertain. Germline V lookup: CDR1 SGDLS, CDR2 YYNGEE. This CDR3 contains 12 residues. Deletions cut 2 bases from V and 6 bases from J, with 3 bases between. The CDR3 DNA reads as TGTGCCAGCAGCGTCCCTAATTCACCCCTCCACTTT. This encodes CASSVPNSPLHF.

This chain joins TRBV28 and TRBJ1-6, with D tentatively TRBD1 (5 bases). Germline assignment: CDR1 MDHEN and CDR2 SYDVKM. V was cut by 5 bases and J by 7 bases, with 12 bases left in between. The length of the CDR3 is 14 residues. The CDR3 sequence is CASSPGTPNSPLHF. The CDR3, as DNA: TGTGCCAGCAGTCCCGGGACCCCAAATTCACCCCTCCACTTT.

This chain uses TRBV7-2 with TRBJ2-5; D remains ambiguous. The V and J ends lost 7 bases and 5 bases respectively, with 20 bases between them. CDR3 length: 15 residues. Germline V gene lookup returns CDR1 SGHTA and CDR2 FQGNSA. For the CDR3, the DNA is TGTGCCAGCACCCCCAAACGATCAATGTTCGAGACCCAGTACTTC. Its protein is CASTPKRSMFETQYF.

This chain connects TRBV28 to TRBJ1-5; 11 bases are a match to TRBD1. The CDR3 is made up of 15 amino acids. Germline values: CDR1 MDHEN, CDR2 SYDVKM. The V gene end was trimmed by 6 bases and the J gene end by 6 bases; junction bases not matched to a gene: 7. The CDR3: CASSPAGTGGQPQHF. The CDR3 DNA sequence: TGTGCCAGCAGCCCAGCCGGGACAGGGGGTCAGCCCCAGCATTTT.

V and J are TRBV19 and TRBJ2-3, with a tentative D call TRBD2 (5 bases). CDR1 and CDR2 (germline): LNHDA, SQIVND (reference sequence). The CDR3 sequence is 16 residues long. V lost 5 bases and J lost 3, with 18 bases in between. The CDR3 DNA is TGTGCCAGTAGTTTCAGAGCGGTCTTGGGGACAGATACGCAGTATTTT. As protein: CASSFRAVLGTDTQYF.

The chain joins TRBV27 to TRBJ1-2; 8 positions agree with TRBD1. Germline-derived CDR1 and CDR2 are MNHEY and SMNVEV (reference sequence). J was trimmed by 7 bases and V by 5 bases; bases with no gene match: 12. CDR3 size: 15 residues. The CDR3 sequence: CASSTNQGAWGGYTF. CDR3 DNA sequence: TGTGCCAGCAGTACCAATCAGGGGGCATGGGGTGGCTACACCTTC.

The chain has TRBV30 and TRBJ1-4, with a possible D match to TRBD1 (5 bases). V shed 2 bases and J shed 2 bases, with 9 bases lying between them. The CDR3 length is 14 residues. The germline gives CDR1 GTSNPN, CDR2 SVGIG (reference sequence). The CDR3 sequence is CAWSKGRTNEKLFF. CDR3 coding DNA: TGTGCCTGGAGTAAGGGGAGGACTAATGAAAAACTGTTTTTT.

The rearrangement joins TRBV28 to TRBJ2-3; 8 nucleotides match TRBD1. The CDR3 loop spans 14 amino acids. After removal of 3 bases from V and 5 bases from J, the junction contained 4 bases not matched to a gene. From germline, CDR1 is MDHEN and CDR2 SYDVKM. For the CDR3, the DNA is TGTGCCAGCAGTTTTCGGACAGGGAAAGATACGCAGTATTTT. This codes for CASSFRTGKDTQYF.

The gene calls are TRBV3-1 (or the pseudogene TRBV3-2) and TRBJ2-2, with 8 positions matching TRBD1. CDR3 length: 14 amino acids. The V gene end was trimmed by 6 bases and the J gene end by 3 bases; junction bases not matched to a gene: 3. The germline V gene encodes CDR1 LGHDT and CDR2 YNNKEL (reference sequence). CDR3 in amino acids: CASRTTGDTGELFF. The CDR3 DNA is TGTGCCAGCAGAACGACAGGGGACACCGGGGAGCTGTTTTTT.

The chain uses TRBV28 and TRBJ1-2; D is perhaps TRBD1 (5 bases). In germline, CDR1 is MDHEN, CDR2 SYDVKM. CDR3 length: 13 amino acids. Trimming took off 5 bases at V and 8 bases at J, with 15 bases between the two ends. This CDR3 is CASSHGTPKGYTF. The CDR3 nucleotides read TGTGCCAGCAGTCACGGGACGCCCAAGGGCTACACCTTC.

The V call is TRBV10-3, the J call TRBJ1-2; possibly TRBD1 for D (6 bases). Per the germline V gene, CDR1 is ENHRY and CDR2 is SYGVKD. The CDR3 has 13 amino acids. Trimming cost V 0 bases and J 8 bases, with 10 bases left between them. CDR3 DNA sequence: TGTGCCATCAGTGAGTCGAAACAGGGCGGCTACACCTTC. Amino acid sequence: CAISESKQGGYTF.

The genes are TRBV12-5 and TRBJ2-1, with D hard to call. The CDR3 has 13 amino acids. The germline V gene encodes CDR1 LGHNT and CDR2 FRNRAP. Trimming took off 1 base at V and 5 bases at J, with 6 bases between the two ends. The CDR3 region has the DNA TGTGCTAGTGGTTTGGGACGGAACAATGAGCAGTTCTTC. It encodes CASGLGRNNEQFF. Full variable domain (rest looked up from reference TRBV12-5 and TRBJ2-1): DARVTQTPRHKVTEMGQEVTMRCQPILGHNTVFWYRQTMMQGLELLAYFRNRAPLDDSGMPKDRFSAEMPDATLATLKIQPSEPRDSAVYFCASGLGRNNEQFFGPGTRLTVL.

The chain combines TRBV2 with TRBJ2-3; D not resolved. The CDR3 spans 13 residues. Germline V gene data show CDR1 as SNHLY and CDR2 as FYNNEI. Trimming left V 4 bases short and J 0 bases short, with 5 bases between. This CDR3 is CASSGDSTDTQYF. The CDR3 region has the DNA TGTGCCAGCAGTGGGGATAGCACAGATACGCAGTATTTT.

The chain links TRBV27 to TRBJ2-1, with D possibly matching TRBD2 (6 bases). Germline V gene lookup returns CDR1 MNHEY and CDR2 SMNVEV (reference sequence). V was clipped by 1 base and J by 7 bases, with 17 bases between them. The CDR3 totals 16 residues. CDR3 bases: TGTGCCAGCAGTTTATTCTCAACGGGAGATAATAATGAGCAGTTCTTC. Translation: CASSLFSTGDNNEQFF.

The chain is built from TRBV2 and TRBJ1-5, with D possibly TRBD1 on 6 matching bases. CDR1 and CDR2 (germline): SNHLY, FYNNEI. The CDR3 sequence is 14 residues long. V shed 5 bases and J shed 7 bases, with 15 bases lying between them. The CDR3: CASSSSGVGQPQHF. CDR3 sequence (DNA): TGTGCCAGCAGTTCGTCAGGGGTTGGGCAGCCCCAGCATTTT.

The V gene is TRBV6-5, the J gene TRBJ1-4; TRBD1 matches at 9 bases. Germline trimming cut 2 bases from V and 7 bases from J; bases unmatched to any gene: 5. In germline, CDR1 is MNHEY, CDR2 SVGAGI. The length of the CDR3 is 15 residues. CDR3 amino acids: CASSYQQGASEKLFF. The DNA of the CDR3 is TGTGCCAGCAGTTACCAACAGGGGGCAAGTGAAAAACTGTTTTTT.

The rearrangement uses TRBV5-4 and TRBJ1-1; D is possibly TRBD1 (5 bases). The germline V gene encodes CDR1 SGHNT and CDR2 YYREEE (reference sequence). CDR3 length equals 17 residues. Trimming left V 0 bases short and J 5 bases short, with 20 bases between. The CDR3 DNA reads as TGTGCCAGCAGCTTGGGAGATGGTTTAGGGGTTGGGACTGAAGCTTTCTTT. This translates into CASSLGDGLGVGTEAFF. Together with reference TRBV5-4 and TRBJ1-1, the CDR3 gives the full variable domain: ETGVTQSPTHLIKTRGQQVTLRCSSQSGHNTVSWYQQALGQGPQFIFQYYREEENGRGNFPPRFSGLQFPNYSSELNVNALELDDSALYLCASSLGDGLGVGTEAFFGQGTRLTVV.

This clone was seen only once. The chain combines TRBV11-3 with TRBJ2-1; no clear D. Trimming took 3 bases from V and 1 from J, leaving 7 bases between them. The CDR3 is made up of 14 amino acids. From germline, CDR1 is SGHNT and CDR2 YENEEA. The CDR3 loop is CASSLGGSYNEQFF. CDR3 sequence (DNA): TGTGCCAGCAGCTTGGGCGGATCCTACAATGAGCAGTTCTTC.

This clone was picked up a small number of times. This chain links TRBV11-3 with TRBJ2-5; D ambiguous. Germline V gene lookup returns CDR1 SGHNT and CDR2 YENEEA. V was trimmed by 0 bases and J by 3 bases, leaving 5 bases between them. The CDR3 runs 13 residues. CDR3 residues: CASSLDQEETQYF. In DNA form, the CDR3 reads TGTGCCAGCAGCTTAGATCAAGAAGAGACCCAGTACTTC.

The CDR3 sequence is CASSHGGTDEQYF. The CDR3 nucleotides read TGTGCCAGCAGCCACGGAGGGACGGACGAGCAGTACTTC. V and J are TRBV7-2 and TRBJ2-7; D perhaps matches TRBD2 (6 bases). The CDR3 consists of 13 residues. Trimming left V 5 bases short and J 5 bases short, with 13 bases between. The V gene's germline CDR1 is SGHTA and CDR2 FQGNSA.

V usage is TRBV28 and J usage is TRBJ1-3; D is ambiguous. Germline loops: CDR1 MDHEN, CDR2 SYDVKM. The CDR3 totals 10 residues. The germline V and J ends were trimmed by 8 bases and 6 bases, with 5 bases remaining between them. The CDR3 DNA follows: TGTGCCAGCGGAACAAACACCATATATTTT. It yields the protein CASGTNTIYF.

J is TRBJ1-2 and V is TRBV5-1; tentatively, D is TRBD1 (5 bases). In germline, CDR1 is SGHRS, CDR2 YFSETQ. The germline V and J ends were trimmed by 0 bases and 5 bases, with 8 bases remaining between them. The CDR3 contains 13 residues. The CDR3 coding sequence is TGCGCCAGCAGCTTGGGACAGTTATATGGCTACACCTTC. Its protein product is CASSLGQLYGYTF.

J is TRBJ2-4 and V is TRBV23-1; no definite D call. TRBV23-1 is labeled an ORF, and its function is uncertain. CDR3 size: 13 residues. Trimming took off 3 bases at V and 10 bases at J, with 13 bases between the two ends. The CDR3 nucleotides are TGCGCCAGCAGTCACCGAACCTGGGTTATTCAGTACTTC. Protein product: CASSHRTWVIQYF.

The gene calls are TRBV6-5 and TRBJ1-6; 8 nucleotides align to TRBD1. With V trimmed by 6 bases and J by 10 bases, 8 bases remained unmatched. Germline-derived CDR1 and CDR2 are MNHEY and SVGAGI. There are 14 residues in the CDR3. The CDR3 reads CASRTGQGGSPLHF. The CDR3, as DNA: TGTGCCAGCAGGACAGGACAGGGCGGGTCACCCCTCCACTTT.

This clone was counted once. This chain connects TRBV15 to TRBJ2-5, with unresolved D. Germline V CDR1 and CDR2: LNHNV, YYDKDF (reference sequence). V shed 0 bases and J shed 2 bases, with 7 bases lying between them. This CDR3 region has 14 residues. The chain's CDR3 is CATSRDPLQETQYF. CDR3 in DNA: TGTGCCACCAGCAGAGATCCCTTACAAGAGACCCAGTACTTC. Complete variable domain (other parts from reference TRBV15 and TRBJ2-5): DAMVIQNPRYQVTQFGKPVTLSCSQTLNHNVMYWYQQKSSQAPKLLFHYYDKDFNNEADTPDNFQSRRPNTSFCFLDIRSPGLGDTAMYLCATSRDPLQETQYFGPGTRLLVL.